Presented here are 30 T cell receptor beta chains from one specimen sequenced in a study of blood T cell repertoires in COVID-19 (dated by TCRdb to between 2020 and 2021). Libraries came from the immunoSEQ multiplex PCR assay. In its TCRdb copy, this immuneACCESS table keeps in-frame sequences only and misses some clones. Where compared with another copy, unresolved V genes explain less than half of these, and the others have no known cause. This sample holds roughly 300,000 clones; roughly 90% were observed only once. The ten top clones hold approximately 6.5% of the sample. Sequencing was done on a sample of peripheral blood. Source of these receptors: a young man who had recovered from COVID-19.

The chain is built from TRBV5-1 and TRBJ2-7; TRBD1 aligns across 9 bases. J lost 6 bases, V lost 2 bases, and 9 bases had no gene match. The germline gives CDR1 SGHRS, CDR2 YFSETQ. This CDR3 is built from 15 residues. The CDR3 loop is CASSFLGQGMGEQYF. The CDR3 bases are TGCGCCAGCAGCTTTCTTGGACAGGGGATGGGCGAGCAGTACTTC.

The chain has TRBV4-2 and TRBJ2-7; TRBD2 matches 10 bases. The CDR3 runs 16 residues. J gave up 5 bases and V 6 bases, and 13 bases lay outside the gene matches. Germline CDR1 is LGHNA and CDR2 is YNFKEQ. Here the CDR3 DNA reads TGTGCCAGCAGTGATACCCCTCTAGCGGGAGTGGACGAGCAGTACTTC. It encodes CASSDTPLAGVDEQYF.

V usage is TRBV7-6 and J usage is TRBJ2-5; D perhaps matches TRBD2 (5 bases). Germline V gene data show CDR1 as SGHVS and CDR2 as FNYEAQ. The CDR3 runs to 13 residues. V lost 5 bases and J lost 1, with 8 bases in between. CDR3 residues: CASSPTIQETQYF. CDR3 DNA: TGTGCCAGCAGCCCGACTATCCAAGAGACCCAGTACTTC.

The chain uses TRBV24-1 and TRBJ2-1, with 8 bases matching TRBD1. Trimming removed 0 bases from V and 5 bases from J; junction bases left unmatched: 2. The CDR3 is made up of 15 amino acids. In germline, CDR1 is KGHDR, CDR2 SFDVKD. The CDR3 region is CATSDLRDRHNEQFF. In DNA, the CDR3 is TGTGCCACCAGTGATTTGAGGGACAGGCACAATGAGCAGTTCTTC.

The chain has TRBV12-3 or TRBV12-4 and TRBJ1-6; D is unclear. Trimming removed 4 bases from V and 7 bases from J, with 8 bases in between. The CDR3 length is 13 residues. The CDR3 DNA sequence: TGTGCCAGCAGTTCCAGGTCCAATTCACCCCTCCACTTT. This translates into CASSSRSNSPLHF.

Concerning this clone itself: This same CDR3 is encoded by further DNA sequences in the sample. The CDR3 coding sequence is TGTGCCAGCAGTCCGGGACAGGGATACGAGCAGTACTTC. Protein product: CASSPGQGYEQYF. V gene TRBV12-3 or TRBV12-4 combines with J gene TRBJ2-7, with TRBD1 identical over 9 bases. This CDR3 has 13 amino acids. The junction had 3 bases not matched to a gene; V was cut back by 5 bases and J by 4 bases.

The chain has TRBV13 and TRBJ2-1; a weak D match, TRBD2 (5 bases). Trimming shortened V by 5 bases and J by 5 bases, and 13 bases separated the two germline ends. In germline, CDR1 is PRHDT, CDR2 FYEKMQ (reference sequence). The CDR3 length is 14 residues. CDR3 amino acids: CASSQLLGDNEQFF. The CDR3 bases are TGTGCCAGCAGCCAACTACTGGGAGACAATGAGCAGTTCTTC.

This clone was picked up a small number of times. V gene TRBV9 combines with J gene TRBJ1-3; no definite D call. The CDR3 is 14 amino acids. The V end lost 1 base, the J end lost 0 bases, and 5 bases lay between the germline ends. Per germline, CDR1 SGDLS and CDR2 YYNGEE. This CDR3 is CASSVSTSGNTIYF. For the CDR3, the DNA is TGTGCCAGCAGCGTATCTACCTCTGGAAACACCATATATTTT.

The chain couples TRBV4-1 to TRBJ2-5; TRBD2 agrees at 7 bases. This CDR3 spans 15 amino acids. V lost 0 bases to trimming and J lost 5 bases; unmatched junction nucleotides: 6. Germline V gene lookup returns CDR1 MGHRA and CDR2 YSYEKL. The CDR3 sequence is CASSQDGQGGETQYF. CDR3 bases: TGCGCCAGCAGCCAAGATGGGCAGGGAGGGGAGACCCAGTACTTC.

The genes are TRBV5-4 and TRBJ2-7; tentatively, D is TRBD2 (6 bases). V lost 0 bases and J lost 1, with 11 bases in between. This CDR3 has 15 amino acids. CDR1 is SGHNT and CDR2 is YYREEE in the germline V gene (reference sequence). The chain's CDR3 is CASSLGGVTSYEQYF. CDR3 nucleotides: TGTGCCAGCAGCTTGGGCGGGGTAACTTCCTACGAGCAGTACTTC.

A single count supports this clone. The V and J genes are TRBV3-1 (or the pseudogene TRBV3-2) and TRBJ2-3; 10 bases line up with TRBD2. The germline CDR1 and CDR2 sequences are LGHDT and YNNKEL (reference sequence). This CDR3 region has 15 residues. J was trimmed by 2 bases and V by 3 bases; bases with no gene match: 2. CDR3 coding DNA: TGTGCCAGCAGCCAGAGCGGGAGGGACACAGATACGCAGTATTTT. Protein: CASSQSGRDTDTQYF.

The V gene is TRBV6-5, the J gene TRBJ2-6, with TRBD1 as a possible D gene (5 bases). Germline lookup yields CDR1 MNHEY and CDR2 SVGAGI. The ends were cut back, 6 bases at V and 4 bases at J, with 10 bases in the middle. The CDR3 is 14 amino acids. The CDR3 DNA is TGTGCCAGCAGGCTCAGGGTGGGGGCCAACGTCCTGACTTTC. Protein: CASRLRVGANVLTF.

CDR3 residues: CASSLLRGNEQFF. The CDR3 coding sequence is TGTGCCAGCAGCTTGTTGCGGGGGAATGAGCAGTTCTTC. The V gene is TRBV5-8, the J gene TRBJ2-1, with 7 bases fitting TRBD2. This CDR3 is built from 13 residues. The junction had 2 bases not matched to a gene; V was cut back by 1 base and J by 7 bases. Germline V gene lookup returns CDR1 SGHTS and CDR2 YDEGEE. Using reference TRBV5-8 and TRBJ2-1 for the parts outside the CDR3, the full variable domain is EAGVTQSPTHLIKTRGQQATLRCSPISGHTSVYWYQQALGLGLQFLLWYDEGEERNRGNFPPRFSGRQFPNYSSELNVNALELEDSALYLCASSLLRGNEQFFGPGTRLTVL.

In this sample, this clone turned up once. This sequence joins TRBV18 and TRBJ1-5; maybe TRBD1 (5 bases). There are 15 residues in the CDR3. Germline V gives CDR1 KGHSH, CDR2 LQKENI. V was clipped by 2 bases and J by 4 bases, with 12 bases between them. The CDR3 here is CASSPSARGNQPQHF. CDR3 bases: TGTGCCAGCTCACCATCAGCACGGGGGAATCAGCCCCAGCATTTT.

The chain couples TRBV9 to TRBJ1-1; D unclear. The V end lost 0 bases, the J end lost 2 bases, and 11 bases lay between the germline ends. Germline-derived CDR1 and CDR2 are SGDLS and YYNGEE. The CDR3 covers 15 residues. The CDR3 region has the DNA TGTGCCAGCAGCGTAGGAAGTGGCTCAAACACTGAAGCTTTCTTT. Protein sequence: CASSVGSGSNTEAFF.

This clone appeared once. The chain carries TRBV9 and TRBJ2-2; TRBD2 matches 7 bases. Germline-derived CDR1 and CDR2 are SGDLS and YYNGEE. This CDR3 spans 16 amino acids. V lost 4 bases, J lost 2 bases, and 8 bases stayed unmatched. CDR3 DNA: TGTGCCAGCAGCCCCCGGGGGGATCCTAACACCGGGGAGCTGTTTTTT. This sequence encodes CASSPRGDPNTGELFF.

This sequence joins TRBV7-2 and TRBJ2-5; 9 bases fit TRBD2. J gave up 4 bases and V 1 base, and 4 bases lay outside the gene matches. CDR3 size: 15 residues. From germline, CDR1 is SGHTA and CDR2 FQGNSA. This CDR3 is CASSLVIAGVETQYF. Here the CDR3 DNA reads TGTGCCAGCAGCTTAGTAATAGCGGGGGTAGAGACCCAGTACTTC.

V usage is TRBV6-1 and J usage is TRBJ2-7, with D hard to call. The CDR3 is made up of 12 amino acids. Trimming cost V 2 bases and J 0 bases, with 2 bases left between them. CDR1 and CDR2 from the germline V gene are MNHNS and SASEGT. The CDR3 spells CASSEYSYEQYF. CDR3 DNA: TGTGCCAGCAGTGAATACTCCTACGAGCAGTACTTC.

The V call is TRBV19, the J call TRBJ1-1; D possibly corresponds to TRBD1 (5 bases). V lost 5 bases, J lost 7 bases, and 17 bases lay in between. The CDR3 has 14 residues. Germline V lookup: CDR1 LNHDA, CDR2 SQIVND (reference sequence). The CDR3 nucleotides read TGTGCCAGTAGTGGTTACACAGGTAGCCGTGAAGCTTTCTTT. Translating gives CASSGYTGSREAFF.

J is TRBJ1-1 and V is TRBV18; 11 nucleotides line up with TRBD1. V trimming: 3 bases; J trimming: 6 bases; junction bases outside the gene matches: 0. The CDR3 consists of 13 residues. Germline V lookup: CDR1 KGHSH, CDR2 LQKENI. DNA for the CDR3: TGTGCCAGCTCACCGGGACAGGGGGCTGAAGCTTTCTTT. Translation: CASSPGQGAEAFF.

This chain connects TRBV7-2 to TRBJ1-1; 7 positions match TRBD1. Unmatched junction bases numbered 3, after V lost 1 base and J lost 7 bases. The length of the CDR3 is 13 residues. CDR1 is SGHTA, CDR2 FQGNSA, per germline. The CDR3 here is CASSLDRGDEAFF. CDR3 DNA: TGTGCCAGCAGCTTAGACAGGGGCGATGAAGCTTTCTTT.

The rearrangement uses TRBV6-5 and TRBJ2-3; the match to TRBD2 covers 7 bases. V lost 3 bases and J lost 5; bases outside the gene matches: 8. Germline values: CDR1 MNHEY, CDR2 SVGAGI. This CDR3 has 15 residues. CDR3 in amino acids: CASSYGGGRRDTQYF. CDR3 sequence (DNA): TGTGCCAGCAGTTATGGGGGGGGTCGAAGAGATACGCAGTATTTT.

This clone was found once. The chain carries TRBV7-2 and TRBJ2-5, with a tentative D call TRBD1 (5 bases). Trimming shortened V by 5 bases and J by 2 bases, and 12 bases separated the two germline ends. This CDR3 has 14 amino acids. Germline V gives CDR1 SGHTA, CDR2 FQGNSA. The CDR3 region has the DNA TGTGCCAGCAGCACGTGGGGCGTACAAGAGACCCAGTACTTC. As protein: CASSTWGVQETQYF.

The J gene is TRBJ2-5, the V gene TRBV5-4, with a tentative D call TRBD2 (5 bases). With 2 bases removed from V and 1 base from J, the gap between germline ends came to 12 bases. The CDR3 runs to 15 residues. Germline values: CDR1 SGHNT, CDR2 YYREEE (reference sequence). The CDR3 region is CASSFSGSPQETQYF. CDR3 in DNA: TGTGCCAGCAGCTTTTCGGGGTCCCCCCAAGAGACCCAGTACTTC.

The count of this clone is one. This chain joins TRBV5-6 and TRBJ2-7; 9 bases fit TRBD1. With 4 bases clipped from V and 4 bases from J, the junction kept 6 bases outside the gene matches. Germline lookup yields CDR1 SGHDT and CDR2 YYEEEE. This CDR3 region has 14 residues. The CDR3, as DNA: TGTGCCAGCAGCCACCGGACAGGGGTGTACGAGCAGTACTTC. This gives the protein CASSHRTGVYEQYF.

This clone was counted once. This chain connects TRBV6-5 to TRBJ1-1; D is perhaps TRBD1 (6 bases). The germline V and J ends were trimmed by 2 bases and 2 bases, with 9 bases remaining between them. This CDR3 has 14 residues. Germline CDR1 and CDR2: MNHEY and SVGAGI. The CDR3 protein is CASSYQGINTEAFF. The CDR3 coding sequence is TGTGCCAGCAGTTACCAGGGGATAAACACTGAAGCTTTCTTT.

The chain joins TRBV25-1 to TRBJ1-1; tentative D call: TRBD1 (5 bases). CDR1 is MGHDK, CDR2 SYGVNS, per germline. The CDR3 contains 15 residues. Trimming left V 2 bases short and J 4 bases short, with 14 bases between. In nucleotides, the CDR3 is TGTGCCAGCAGTGAAGGGCCTGGAGGGACCACTGAAGCTTTCTTT. It is translated as CASSEGPGGTTEAFF.

V gene TRBV2 combines with J gene TRBJ2-2; possible D gene TRBD1, 6 bases. CDR1 SNHLY and CDR2 FYNNEI come from the germline V gene. The CDR3 is made up of 16 amino acids. V was trimmed by 5 bases and J by 2 bases, leaving 15 bases between them. CDR3 sequence: CASSFPRDINTGELFF. For the CDR3, the DNA is TGTGCCAGCAGTTTCCCTCGGGACATAAACACCGGGGAGCTGTTTTTT. The whole variable domain, remainder taken from reference TRBV2 and TRBJ2-2, is EPEVTQTPSHQVTQMGQEVILRCVPISNHLYFYWYRQILGQKVEFLVSFYNNEISEKSEIFDDQFSVERPDGSNFTLKIRSTKLEDSAMYFCASSFPRDINTGELFFGEGSRLTVL.

The genes are TRBV18 and TRBJ2-1; D is uncertain. The CDR3 spans 16 residues. CDR1 and CDR2 (germline): KGHSH, LQKENI. Deletions cut 2 bases from V and 0 bases from J, with 11 bases between. CDR3 bases: TGTGCCAGCTCACCATACGCGCGGCGCTCCTACAATGAGCAGTTCTTC. Encoded protein: CASSPYARRSYNEQFF.

This clone appeared once. V is TRBV7-3 and J is TRBJ2-1, with 7 bases aligning to TRBD2. CDR3 length equals 17 residues. In germline, CDR1 is SGHTA, CDR2 FQGTGA. The trim removed 0 bases at V and 5 bases at J, leaving 10 bases unmatched. CDR3 coding DNA: TGTGCCAGCAGCTTAACGGTCCCTAGCGGAGAAGACAATGAGCAGTTCTTC. Amino acid sequence: CASSLTVPSGEDNEQFF.